This TCR beta chain came from a study of identical twins. V was pared by 0 bases and J by 5 bases, with 12 bases between. The CDR3 extends over 14 amino acids. Germline-derived CDR1 and CDR2 are DFQATT and SNEGSKA (reference sequence). TCRdb ran MiXCR on the 5' RACE reads and lists one entry per CDR3 protein. The sample holds hundreds of thousands of distinct CDR3 sequences, 15% to 20% seen once. These data were also reused for a study on T cells expressing NK-cell markers. From that study: Several experiments added an anti-gamma-delta TCR antibody to sort only alpha-beta TCR T cells. NKG2C+ dominant clonotypes from 5 to 7 donors made up roughly 1.0-7.0% of CD8+ T cells. Several donors' CD3+CD56-NKG2C+ cells were dominated by the same clonotypes.

The specimen sequenced was PBMCs. This chain uses TRBV20-1 with TRBJ2-3; possible D gene TRBD2, 5 bases. The source is a woman between 18 and 30 years old in good health. DNA of the CDR3: TGCAGTGCTAGAGAAGGGAGCGGCATAGATACGCAGTATTTT. Translation gives CSAREGSGIDTQYF.